This T cell receptor (beta chain) emerged from a study of identical twins. Study outcomes and limitations: Because invariant MAIT and iNKT cells could be present, zero-insertion analyses could be partly confounded.

A template switching step contributed a universal primer site, while unique molecular identifiers were present in the cDNA. MiXCR was run by TCRdb on the 5' RACE reads, yielding one entry per CDR3 protein. The sample has about 530,000 distinct CDR3 sequences, around 22% seen once. Germline CDR1 is SGHKS and CDR2 is YYEKEE (reference sequence). The V gene lost 1 base and the J gene lost 2 bases, with 13 bases spanning the gap. The CDR3 covers 15 residues. A remark on this clonotype: Its antigen is unknown.

These data are also associated with another study on yellow fever vaccine responses in identical twins.

Sequences were obtained from CD4+ T cells sorted from blood. The gene calls are TRBV5-5 and TRBJ2-7, with D maybe TRBD1 (5 bases). The sequence was obtained from a woman in her late teens or twenties in good health. The CDR3 reads CASSLSATVTYEQYF. CDR3 nucleotides: TGTGCCAGCAGCTTGAGCGCGACAGTCACCTACGAGCAGTACTTC.